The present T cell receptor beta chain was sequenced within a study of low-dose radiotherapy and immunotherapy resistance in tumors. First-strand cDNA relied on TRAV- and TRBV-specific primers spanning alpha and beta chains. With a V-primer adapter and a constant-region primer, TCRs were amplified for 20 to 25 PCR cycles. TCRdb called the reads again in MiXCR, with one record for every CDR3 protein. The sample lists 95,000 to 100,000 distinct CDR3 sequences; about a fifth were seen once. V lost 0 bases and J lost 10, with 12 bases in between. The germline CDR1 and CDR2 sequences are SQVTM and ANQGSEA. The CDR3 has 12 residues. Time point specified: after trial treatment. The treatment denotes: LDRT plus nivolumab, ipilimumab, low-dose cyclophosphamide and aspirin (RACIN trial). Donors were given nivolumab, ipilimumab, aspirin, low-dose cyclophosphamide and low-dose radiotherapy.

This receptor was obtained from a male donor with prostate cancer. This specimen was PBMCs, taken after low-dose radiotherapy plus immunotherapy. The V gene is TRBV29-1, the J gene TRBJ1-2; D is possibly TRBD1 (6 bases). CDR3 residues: CSVEDRGGAYTF. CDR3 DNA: TGCAGCGTTGAAGATCGCGGGGGGGCCTACACCTTC.